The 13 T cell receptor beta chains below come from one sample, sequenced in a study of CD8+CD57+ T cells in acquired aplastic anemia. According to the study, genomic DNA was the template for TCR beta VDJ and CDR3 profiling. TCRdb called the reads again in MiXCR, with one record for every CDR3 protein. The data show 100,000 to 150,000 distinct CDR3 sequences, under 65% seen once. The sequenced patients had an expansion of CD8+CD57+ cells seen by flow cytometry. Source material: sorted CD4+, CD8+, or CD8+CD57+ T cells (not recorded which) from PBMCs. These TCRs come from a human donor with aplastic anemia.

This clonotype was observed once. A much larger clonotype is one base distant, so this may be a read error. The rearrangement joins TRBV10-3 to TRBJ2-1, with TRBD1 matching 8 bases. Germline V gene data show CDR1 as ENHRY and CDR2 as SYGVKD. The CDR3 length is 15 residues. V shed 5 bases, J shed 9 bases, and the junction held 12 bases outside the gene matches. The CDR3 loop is CAISLYRTGTIEQFF. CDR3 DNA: TGTGCCATCAGTTTATATCGGACAGGGACCATTGAGCAGTTCTTC.

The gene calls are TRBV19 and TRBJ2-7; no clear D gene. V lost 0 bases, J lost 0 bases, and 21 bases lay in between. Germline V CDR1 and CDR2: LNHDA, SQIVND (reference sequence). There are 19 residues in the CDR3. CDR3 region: CASSIDLSSSPTFSYEQYF. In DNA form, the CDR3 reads TGTGCCAGTAGTATAGATCTTAGCAGTTCCCCGACTTTCTCCTACGAGCAGTACTTC.

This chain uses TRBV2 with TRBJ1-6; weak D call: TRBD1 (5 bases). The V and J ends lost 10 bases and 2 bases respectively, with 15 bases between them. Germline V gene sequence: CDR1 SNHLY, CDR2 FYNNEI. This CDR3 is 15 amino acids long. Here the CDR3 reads CATIRGGTYNSPLHF. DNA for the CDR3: TGTGCCACCATCCGGGGGGGGACCTATAATTCACCCCTCCACTTT.

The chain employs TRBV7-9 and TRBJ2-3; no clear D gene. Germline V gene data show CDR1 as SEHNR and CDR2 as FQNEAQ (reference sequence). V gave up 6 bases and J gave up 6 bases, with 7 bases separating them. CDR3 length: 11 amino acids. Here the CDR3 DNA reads TGTGCCAGCAGGACGGCGGATACGCAGTATTTT. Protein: CASRTADTQYF.

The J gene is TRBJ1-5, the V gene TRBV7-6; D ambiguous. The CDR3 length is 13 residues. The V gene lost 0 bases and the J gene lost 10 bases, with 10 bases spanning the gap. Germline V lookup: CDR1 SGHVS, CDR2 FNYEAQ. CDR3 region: CASSLAYTAPQHF. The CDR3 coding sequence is TGTGCCAGCAGCTTAGCGTACACGGCCCCCCAGCATTTT.

The DNA for the CDR3 is TGTGCCAGCAGCCCCCAATTTCAGGGCAATTCACCCCTCCACTTT. Its translation is CASSPQFQGNSPLHF. This chain connects TRBV9 to TRBJ1-6; TRBD1 is a possible D gene (5 bases). Germline V lookup: CDR1 SGDLS, CDR2 YYNGEE. V lost 4 bases, J lost 7 bases, and 15 bases lay in between. CDR3 length equals 15 residues.

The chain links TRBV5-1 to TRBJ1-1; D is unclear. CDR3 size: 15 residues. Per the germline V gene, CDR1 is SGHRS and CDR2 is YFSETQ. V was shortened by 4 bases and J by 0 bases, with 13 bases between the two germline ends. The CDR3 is CASSPHGRMNTEAFF. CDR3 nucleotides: TGCGCCAGCAGCCCGCACGGTCGTATGAACACTGAAGCTTTCTTT.

CDR3 residues: CANTLVLAGETQYF. DNA for the CDR3: TGTGCCAACACTCTGGTACTAGCGGGAGAGACCCAGTACTTC. The V and J genes are TRBV7-8 and TRBJ2-5; TRBD2 aligns across 9 bases. Trimming at V came to 10 bases and at J to 4 bases, leaving 10 bases not matched to a gene. This CDR3 contains 14 residues. The germline CDR1 and CDR2 sequences are SGHVS and FQNEAQ.

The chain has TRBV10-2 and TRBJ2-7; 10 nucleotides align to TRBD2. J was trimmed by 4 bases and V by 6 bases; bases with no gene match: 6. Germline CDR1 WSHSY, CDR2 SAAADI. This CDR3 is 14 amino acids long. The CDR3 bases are TGCGCCAGCAGCCTAGCGGGAGTATCATACGAGCAGTACTTC. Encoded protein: CASSLAGVSYEQYF.

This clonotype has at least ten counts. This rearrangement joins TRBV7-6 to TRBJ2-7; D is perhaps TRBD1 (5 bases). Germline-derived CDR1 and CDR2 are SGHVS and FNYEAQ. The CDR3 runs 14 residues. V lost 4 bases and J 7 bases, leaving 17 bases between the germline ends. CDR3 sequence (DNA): TGTGCCAGCAGCTCCGGCGGCAGGGTACTTGAGCAGTACTTC. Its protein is CASSSGGRVLEQYF.

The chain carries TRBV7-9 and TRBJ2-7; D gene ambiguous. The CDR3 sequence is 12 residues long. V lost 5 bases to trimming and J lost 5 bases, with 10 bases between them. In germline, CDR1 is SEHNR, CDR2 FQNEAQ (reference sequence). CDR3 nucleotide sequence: TGTGCCAGCAGCAGGGCGATCGACGAGCAGTACTTC. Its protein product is CASSRAIDEQYF.

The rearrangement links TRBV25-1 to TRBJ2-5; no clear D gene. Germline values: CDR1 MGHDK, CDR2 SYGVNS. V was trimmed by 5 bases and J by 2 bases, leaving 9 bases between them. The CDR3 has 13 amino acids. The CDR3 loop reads CASSKVGQETQYF. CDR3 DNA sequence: TGTGCCAGCAGTAAAGTAGGTCAAGAGACCCAGTACTTC.

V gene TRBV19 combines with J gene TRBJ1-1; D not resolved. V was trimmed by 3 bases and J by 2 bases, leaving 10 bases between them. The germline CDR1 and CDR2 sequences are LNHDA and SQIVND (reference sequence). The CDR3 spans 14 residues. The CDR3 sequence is CASSIGLANTEAFF. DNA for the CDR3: TGTGCCAGTAGTATCGGACTAGCTAACACTGAAGCTTTCTTT. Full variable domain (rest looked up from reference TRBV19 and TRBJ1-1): DGGITQSPKYLFRKEGQNVTLSCEQNLNHDAMYWYRQDPGQGLRLIYYSQIVNDFQKGDIAEGYSVSREKKESFPLTVTSAQKNPTAFYLCASSIGLANTEAFFGQGTRLTVV.